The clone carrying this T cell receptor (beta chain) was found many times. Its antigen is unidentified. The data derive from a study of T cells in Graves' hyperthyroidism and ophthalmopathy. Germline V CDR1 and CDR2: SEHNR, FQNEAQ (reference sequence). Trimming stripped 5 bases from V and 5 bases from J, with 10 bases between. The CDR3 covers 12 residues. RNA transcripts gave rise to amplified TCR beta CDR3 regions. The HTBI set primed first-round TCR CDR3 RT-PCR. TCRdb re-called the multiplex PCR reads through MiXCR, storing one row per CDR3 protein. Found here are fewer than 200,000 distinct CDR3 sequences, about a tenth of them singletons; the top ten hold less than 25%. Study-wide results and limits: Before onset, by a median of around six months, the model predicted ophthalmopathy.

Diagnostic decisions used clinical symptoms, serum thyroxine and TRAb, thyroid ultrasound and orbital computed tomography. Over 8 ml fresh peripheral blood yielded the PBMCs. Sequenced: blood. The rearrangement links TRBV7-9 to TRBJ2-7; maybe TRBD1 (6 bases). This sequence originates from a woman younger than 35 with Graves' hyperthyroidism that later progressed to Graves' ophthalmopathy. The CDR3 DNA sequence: TGTGCCAGCAGCGGGAACAGGGACGAGCAGTACTTC. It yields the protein CASSGNRDEQYF.